Each of the 8 T cell receptor beta chains below was sequenced from the same sample in a study of blood T cell repertoires in COVID-19. Assay: immunoSEQ multiplex PCR; the TCRdb copy retains only in-frame clones and omits some. Of 15,000 to 20,000 clones listed, 82% are singletons. Sequences were obtained from peripheral blood. These receptors originate from a human donor in a cohort sampled during active COVID-19.

This chain joins TRBV19 and TRBJ1-5; 7 bases align to TRBD1. V gave up 7 bases and J gave up 4 bases; unmatched junction bases: 22. In germline, CDR1 is LNHDA, CDR2 SQIVND (reference sequence). This CDR3 has 19 residues. The CDR3 coding sequence is TGTGCCAGTAAAGGAGGGGGCGATAGAAAAAGTAATCGGAATCAGCCCCAGCATTTT. Its translation is CASKGGGDRKSNRNQPQHF.

This clone has only a few counts. This chain connects TRBV6-1 to TRBJ2-6; no clear D. The germline gives CDR1 MNHNS, CDR2 SASEGT. The CDR3 contains 15 residues. Trimming removed 0 bases from V and 0 bases from J, with 3 bases in between. Here the CDR3 reads CASSEALSGANVLTF. In nucleotides, the CDR3 is TGTGCCAGCAGTGAAGCCCTCTCTGGGGCCAACGTCCTGACTTTC.

V gene TRBV6-5 combines with J gene TRBJ2-5; TRBD1 is a possible D gene (6 bases). CDR3 length: 13 amino acids. The germline gives CDR1 MNHEY, CDR2 SVGAGI. The V and J ends lost 8 bases and 1 base respectively, with 11 bases between them. The DNA of the CDR3 is TGTGCCAGCGGAGGACAGATCCAAGAGACCCAGTACTTC. It codes for CASGGQIQETQYF.

CDR3 in amino acids: CASSLGERETQYF. CDR3 nucleotides: TGTGCCAGCAGCTTAGGGGAGCGGGAGACCCAGTACTTC. The chain is built from TRBV11-1 and TRBJ2-5; possibly TRBD2 for D (5 bases). V was clipped by 1 base and J by 5 bases, with 8 bases between them. Germline values: CDR1 SGHAT, CDR2 FQDESV (reference sequence). This CDR3 spans 13 amino acids.

V usage is TRBV5-4 and J usage is TRBJ2-6, with 7 bases lining up with TRBD2. Germline CDR1 is SGHNT and CDR2 is YYREEE (reference sequence). The CDR3 is 19 residues long. The V and J ends lost 4 bases and 0 bases, in that order; junction bases with no gene match: 13. CDR3 sequence (DNA): TGTGCCAGCAGCGCCCTTGGGGGGGGTAGGGACTCTGGGGCCAACGTCCTGACTTTC. Its translation is CASSALGGGRDSGANVLTF. Combining the CDR3 with reference TRBV5-4 and TRBJ2-6 gives the whole variable domain ETGVTQSPTHLIKTRGQQVTLRCSSQSGHNTVSWYQQALGQGPQFIFQYYREEENGRGNFPPRFSGLQFPNYSSELNVNALELDDSALYLCASSALGGGRDSGANVLTFGAGSRLTVL.

This rearrangement joins TRBV7-2 to TRBJ2-1, with D possibly TRBD2 on 6 matching bases. Germline CDR1 SGHTA, CDR2 FQGNSA. Trimming cost V 6 bases and J 0 bases, with 12 bases left between them. The CDR3 totals 15 residues. CDR3 DNA: TGTGCCAGCAGGGGGACTCCGAGCTCCTACAATGAGCAGTTCTTC. Its translation: CASRGTPSSYNEQFF.

This rearrangement joins TRBV6-6 to TRBJ2-2; D is unclear. CDR1 is MNHNY and CDR2 is SVGAGI in the germline V gene (reference sequence). Deletions cut 10 bases from V and 6 bases from J, with 12 bases between. The CDR3 extends over 12 amino acids. This chain's CDR3 is CATRASAGELFF. The DNA for the CDR3 is TGTGCCACTCGCGCAAGTGCCGGGGAGCTGTTTTTT.

The chain has TRBV7-9 and TRBJ2-7; TRBD2 is a possible D gene (6 bases). This CDR3 comprises 15 residues. Germline V CDR1 and CDR2: SEHNR, FQNEAQ (reference sequence). Trimming stripped 1 base from V and 5 bases from J, with 15 bases between. The CDR3: CASSLGGSGGDEQYF. CDR3 bases: TGTGCCAGCAGCTTAGGGGGGAGCGGAGGGGACGAGCAGTACTTC.